This T cell receptor (beta chain) derives from a study of beta chain features in type 1 diabetes. Study context: Cell yields, gender and age were comparable in patients and healthy donors.

The germline gives CDR1 MGHDK, CDR2 SYGVNS. The CDR3 totals 13 residues. The ends were cut back, 7 bases at V and 5 bases at J, with 13 bases in the middle. Sequenced material consisted of expressed TCRB transcripts (all of the isolated RNA was reverse transcribed). Data came from immunoSEQ multiplex PCR; TCRdb stores just in-frame clones and leaves some out. The sample lists about 360,000 clones, around an eighth occurring once. The specimen was naive CD4+ T cells from blood. The receptor was derived from a young man in good health. The chain recombines TRBV25-1 with TRBJ2-3; D remains unclear. The CDR3 protein is CASNHPGVDTQYF. CDR3 nucleotide sequence: TGTGCCAGCAACCACCCCGGTGTAGATACGCAGTATTTT.